This T cell receptor (beta chain) was retrieved from a study of blood T cell repertoires in COVID-19. Study overall: Italy, Spain and the United States were the sources of the convalescent and acute COVID-19 samples. From T cells, B-cell-depleted T cells, or PBMCs came the material, which was cDNA or gDNA.

This clone was observed a handful of times. Categorization into cohorts depended on clinical history that participants reported. Methods used by the authors: By means of reference gene primer amplification, nucleated cell counts were estimated. This table comes from immunoSEQ multiplex PCR, and its TCRdb copy is limited to in-frame clones, with some not included. V, J and clone size are those of that table, while D and trimming were read from the DNA. Of about 210,000 clones detected, approximately 80% appear once; the ten largest clones hold around 8.8%. Germline CDR1 is LGHNA and CDR2 is YNFKEQ. The V end lost 4 bases, the J end lost 5 bases, and 12 bases lay between the germline ends. The CDR3 sequence is 14 residues long.

The sequenced sample was PBMCs or T cells enriched from blood (not recorded which). This chain connects TRBV4-2 to TRBJ1-5, with D tentatively TRBD1 (6 bases). The receptor was isolated from a man aged 40-49 years who had recovered from COVID-19. This chain's CDR3 is CASSPGQLDQPQHF. DNA of the CDR3: TGTGCCAGCAGCCCTGGACAGCTGGATCAGCCCCAGCATTTT.